The rows below give T cell receptor beta chains drawn from one sample of a study of blood T cells in healthy people across ages. Each CDR3 protein gets one entry after TCRdb re-called the 5' RACE reads with MiXCR. This table holds 850,000 or so distinct CDR3 sequences, less than 35% found once. The sample was blood. The receptor set was obtained from a woman older than 75 in good health. The CDR3 runs from the conserved cysteine through the conserved F or W. The D gene is left open where the match is weak. For some rows the clone size is stated as once, few or many, or as a class when expanded; others skip it.

V: TRBV13
size: .
D: .
J: TRBJ2-1
CDR3: CASNVQGLREQFF
DNA: TGTGCCAGCAACGTTCAGGGGCTCCGGGAGCAGTTCTTC

V: TRBV20-1
size: many
D: .
J: TRBJ2-7
CDR3: CSATGFGASYEQYF
DNA: TGCAGTGCCACTGGTTTCGGGGCCTCCTACGAGCAGTACTTC

V: TRBV4-3
size: many
D: .
J: TRBJ2-4
CDR3: CASSQDFGPALAKNIQYF
DNA: TGCGCCAGCAGCCAAGATTTCGGTCCAGCCCTAGCCAAAAACATTCAGTACTTC

V: TRBV19
size: few
D: .
J: TRBJ2-7
CDR3: CASTGGGTRPYEQYF
DNA: TGTGCCAGTACCGGCGGCGGGACGCGTCCCTACGAGCAGTACTTC

V: TRBV7-2
size: many
D: .
J: TRBJ1-4
CDR3: CASSPGGSNEKLFF
DNA: TGTGCCAGCAGCCCGGGGGGATCTAATGAAAAACTGTTTTTT

V: TRBV24-1
size: many
D: .
J: TRBJ2-1
CDR3: CATSDSTTGWARYNEQFF
DNA: TGTGCCACCAGTGATTCCACCACAGGTTGGGCGCGCTACAATGAGCAGTTCTTC

V: TRBV12-3/TRBV12-4
size: many
D: .
J: TRBJ1-5
CDR3: CASSRGQRGNNQPQHF
DNA: TGTGCCAGCAGTAGAGGACAGAGAGGGAATAATCAGCCCCAGCATTTT

V: TRBV20-1
size: .
D: TRBD2
J: TRBJ2-1
CDR3: CSARKTSGSFSYNEQFF
DNA: TGCAGTGCTAGAAAGACTAGCGGGAGTTTTTCCTACAATGAGCAGTTCTTC

V: TRBV12-3/TRBV12-4
size: .
D: TRBD2
J: TRBJ2-3
CDR3: CASRPGRVSTDTQYF
DNA: TGTGCCAGCAGGCCAGGGAGGGTTAGCACAGATACGCAGTATTTT

V: TRBV30
size: many
D: .
J: TRBJ1-2
CDR3: CAWRVHGGEYLREGYTF
DNA: TGTGCCTGGAGGGTACACGGCGGAGAGTATCTGCGGGAAGGCTACACCTTC

V: TRBV27
size: few
D: .
J: TRBJ1-4
CDR3: CASSLGGRGKLFF
DNA: TGTGCCAGCAGTTTGGGGGGCCGGGGAAAACTGTTTTTT

V: TRBV6-6
size: many
D: .
J: TRBJ2-5
CDR3: CASSWTAETQYF
DNA: TGTGCCAGCAGTTGGACTGCCGAGACCCAGTACTTC

V: TRBV12-3/TRBV12-4
size: many
D: .
J: TRBJ2-1
CDR3: CASSHTRGSAYNEQFF
DNA: TGTGCCAGCAGCCATACCCGGGGTAGCGCCTACAATGAGCAGTTCTTC

V: TRBV20-1
size: .
D: .
J: TRBJ1-6
CDR3: CSARPGSDSPLHF
DNA: TGCAGTGCTAGACCAGGGTCTGATTCACCCCTCCACTTT

V: TRBV27
size: many
D: .
J: TRBJ2-3
CDR3: CASRIRGLSTDTQYF
DNA: TGTGCCAGCAGAATCAGGGGTTTAAGCACAGATACGCAGTATTTT

V: TRBV20-1
size: few
D: .
J: TRBJ1-2
CDR3: CSAREIRGVYGYTF
DNA: TGCAGTGCTAGAGAAATCAGGGGAGTATATGGCTACACCTTC

V: TRBV2
size: few
D: .
J: TRBJ2-1
CDR3: CASTQEGNTYNEQFF
DNA: TGTGCCAGCACCCAAGAGGGGAACACCTACAATGAGCAGTTCTTC

V: TRBV27
size: many
D: .
J: TRBJ1-2
CDR3: CASSNSIRGGYTF
DNA: TGTGCCAGCAGTAACTCTATTCGAGGTGGCTACACCTTC

V: TRBV7-2
size: many
D: .
J: TRBJ1-5
CDR3: CASSLGGAQNQPQHF
DNA: TGTGCCAGCAGTCTTGGGGGGGCGCAGAATCAGCCCCAGCATTTT

V: TRBV12-3/TRBV12-4
size: .
D: .
J: TRBJ1-1
CDR3: CASTTNTEAFF
DNA: TGTGCCAGCACCACGAACACTGAAGCTTTCTTT

V: TRBV3-1
size: many
D: TRBD1
J: TRBJ2-1
CDR3: CASSPINRGRNNEQFF
DNA: TGTGCCAGCAGCCCCATTAACAGGGGACGGAACAATGAGCAGTTCTTC

V: TRBV20-1
size: many
D: TRBD2
J: TRBJ2-2
CDR3: CSARRTSGGAAGELFF
DNA: TGCAGTGCTAGACGAACTAGCGGGGGGGCCGCCGGGGAGCTGTTTTTT

V: TRBV2
size: .
D: TRBD1
J: TRBJ1-2
CDR3: CASTGQGAGGGYTF
DNA: TGTGCCAGCACGGGGCAGGGGGCAGGGGGCGGCTACACCTTC

V: TRBV18
size: .
D: .
J: TRBJ2-4
CDR3: CASSPPGPGSLAKNIQYF
DNA: TGTGCCAGCTCACCACCGGGACCAGGATCGCTAGCCAAAAACATTCAGTACTTC

V: TRBV18
size: few
D: .
J: TRBJ2-5
CDR3: CASSPLIGYQETQYF
DNA: TGTGCCAGCTCACCACTAATAGGGTACCAAGAGACCCAGTACTTC

V: TRBV7-9
size: .
D: TRBD2
J: TRBJ2-7
CDR3: CASSLLGGSDEQYF
DNA: TGTGCCAGCAGCTTATTGGGAGGGTCGGACGAGCAGTACTTC

V: TRBV6-6
size: .
D: .
J: TRBJ1-1
CDR3: CASMEQGLELKAFF
DNA: TGTGCCAGCATGGAACAGGGTTTGGAGTTAAAAGCTTTCTTT

V: TRBV5-6
size: .
D: TRBD1
J: TRBJ2-7
CDR3: CASSTGQDPYEQYF
DNA: TGTGCCAGCAGCACGGGACAGGATCCCTACGAGCAGTACTTC

V: TRBV6-1
size: many
D: .
J: TRBJ2-7
CDR3: CASTPAGASYEQYF
DNA: TGTGCCAGCACCCCGGCGGGGGCCTCCTACGAGCAGTACTTC

V: TRBV12-3/TRBV12-4
size: many
D: .
J: TRBJ1-1
CDR3: CASSRGYTEAFF
DNA: TGTGCCAGCAGTCGAGGTTACACTGAAGCTTTCTTT

V: TRBV18
size: many
D: TRBD2
J: TRBJ2-7
CDR3: CATTSGVGEQYF
DNA: TGTGCGACGACTAGCGGGGTCGGCGAGCAGTACTTC

V: TRBV3-1
size: few
D: .
J: TRBJ2-6
CDR3: CASSQALASGANVLTF
DNA: TGTGCCAGCAGCCAAGCCTTGGCCTCTGGGGCCAACGTCCTGACTTTC

V: TRBV6-1
size: few
D: TRBD2
J: TRBJ2-2
CDR3: CASRTSGTNTGELFF
DNA: TGTGCCAGCAGGACTAGCGGGACGAACACCGGGGAGCTGTTTTTT

V: TRBV7-9
size: many
D: .
J: TRBJ2-1
CDR3: CASSLSGSDNEQFF
DNA: TGTGCCAGCAGCTTATCGGGATCTGACAATGAGCAGTTCTTC

V: TRBV12-3/TRBV12-4
size: .
D: .
J: TRBJ2-5
CDR3: CASSFRVGAETQYF
DNA: TGTGCCAGCAGTTTTAGGGTGGGAGCGGAGACCCAGTACTTC

V: TRBV9
size: .
D: TRBD1
J: TRBJ1-1
CDR3: CASSAYRGDATEAFF
DNA: TGTGCCAGCAGCGCCTACAGGGGGGACGCCACTGAAGCTTTCTTT

V: TRBV6-2/TRBV6-3
size: many
D: .
J: TRBJ1-2
CDR3: CASSYSSDYGYTF
DNA: TGTGCCAGCAGTTACTCCTCGGACTATGGCTACACCTTC

V: TRBV7-6
size: many
D: .
J: TRBJ2-3
CDR3: CASSLIRGSGTDTQYF
DNA: TGTGCCAGCAGCTTAATACGGGGATCAGGCACAGATACGCAGTATTTT

V: TRBV12-3/TRBV12-4
size: many
D: .
J: TRBJ1-6
CDR3: CASSSPGQGSYNSPLHF
DNA: TGTGCCAGCAGTTCCCCGGGGCAGGGCTCCTATAATTCACCCCTCCACTTT

V: TRBV5-6
size: .
D: .
J: TRBJ2-2
CDR3: CASSLASSGGELFF
DNA: TGTGCCAGCAGCTTGGCCAGTTCAGGCGGGGAGCTGTTTTTT

V: TRBV29-1
size: many
D: .
J: TRBJ2-7
CDR3: CSVGAPQGTYEQYF
DNA: TGCAGCGTTGGGGCCCCACAGGGAACCTACGAGCAGTACTTC

V: TRBV6-2/TRBV6-3
size: .
D: .
J: TRBJ2-2
CDR3: CASSYSRGGNTGELFF
DNA: TGTGCCAGCAGTTACTCGAGGGGGGGTAACACCGGGGAGCTGTTTTTT

V: TRBV15
size: .
D: .
J: TRBJ2-1
CDR3: CATSRDRSGPYNEQFF
DNA: TGTGCCACCAGCAGAGATAGAAGTGGACCTTACAATGAGCAGTTCTTC

V: TRBV25-1
size: .
D: .
J: TRBJ2-2
CDR3: CVSSVLVTGELFF
DNA: TGTGTCAGCAGTGTCCTAGTCACCGGGGAGCTGTTTTTT

V: TRBV14
size: many
D: .
J: TRBJ1-6
CDR3: CASSQEGKYNSPLHF
DNA: TGTGCCAGCAGCCAAGAGGGGAAATATAATTCACCCCTCCACTTT